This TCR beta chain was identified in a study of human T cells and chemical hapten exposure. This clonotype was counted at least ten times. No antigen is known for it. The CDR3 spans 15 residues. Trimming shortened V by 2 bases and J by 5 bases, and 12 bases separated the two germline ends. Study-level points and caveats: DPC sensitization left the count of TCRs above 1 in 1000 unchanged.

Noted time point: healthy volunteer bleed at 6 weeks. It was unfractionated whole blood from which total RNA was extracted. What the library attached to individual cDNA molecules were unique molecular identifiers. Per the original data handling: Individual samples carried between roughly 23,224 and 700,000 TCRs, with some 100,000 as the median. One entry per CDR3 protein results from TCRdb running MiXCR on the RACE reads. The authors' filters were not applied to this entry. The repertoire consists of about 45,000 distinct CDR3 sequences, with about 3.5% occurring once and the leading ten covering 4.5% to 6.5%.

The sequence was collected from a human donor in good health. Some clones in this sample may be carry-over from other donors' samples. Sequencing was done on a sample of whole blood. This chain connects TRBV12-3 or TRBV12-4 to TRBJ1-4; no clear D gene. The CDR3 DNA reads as TGTGCCAGCAGTTTAAGCCCGGGTACGAATGAAAAACTGTTTTTT. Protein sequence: CASSLSPGTNEKLFF.